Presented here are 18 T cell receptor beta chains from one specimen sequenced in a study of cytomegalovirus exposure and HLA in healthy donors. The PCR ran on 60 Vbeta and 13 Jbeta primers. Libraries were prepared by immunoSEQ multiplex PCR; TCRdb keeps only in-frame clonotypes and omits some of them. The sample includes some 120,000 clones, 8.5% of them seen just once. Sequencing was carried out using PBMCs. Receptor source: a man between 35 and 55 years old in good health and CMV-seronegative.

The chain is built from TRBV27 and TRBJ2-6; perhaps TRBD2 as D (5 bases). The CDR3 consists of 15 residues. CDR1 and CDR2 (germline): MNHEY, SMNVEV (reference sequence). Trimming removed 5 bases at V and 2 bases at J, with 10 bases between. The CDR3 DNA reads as TGTGCCAGCAGTGCCCTCGGGGCTGGGGCCAACGTCCTGACTTTC. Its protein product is CASSALGAGANVLTF.

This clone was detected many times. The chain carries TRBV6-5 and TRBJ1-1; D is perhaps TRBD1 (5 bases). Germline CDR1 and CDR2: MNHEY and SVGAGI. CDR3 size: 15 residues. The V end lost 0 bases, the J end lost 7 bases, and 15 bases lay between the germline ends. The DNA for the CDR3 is TGTGCCAGCAGTTACTCGGTCGGGGGGGGACTTGAAGCTTTCTTT. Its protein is CASSYSVGGGLEAFF.

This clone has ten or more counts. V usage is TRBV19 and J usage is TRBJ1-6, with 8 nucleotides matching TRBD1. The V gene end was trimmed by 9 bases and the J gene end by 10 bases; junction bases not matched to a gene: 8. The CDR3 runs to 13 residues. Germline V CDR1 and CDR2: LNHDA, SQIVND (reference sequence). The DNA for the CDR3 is TGTGCCAGCGCGGACAGGGAAGGATCACCCCTCCACTTT. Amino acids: CASADREGSPLHF.

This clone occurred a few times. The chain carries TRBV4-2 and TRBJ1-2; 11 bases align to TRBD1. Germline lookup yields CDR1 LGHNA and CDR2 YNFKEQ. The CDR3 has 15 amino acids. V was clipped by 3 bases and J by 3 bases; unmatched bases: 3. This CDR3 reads CASSHPGQGDYGYTF. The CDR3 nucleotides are TGTGCCAGCAGCCACCCGGGACAGGGGGACTATGGCTACACCTTC.

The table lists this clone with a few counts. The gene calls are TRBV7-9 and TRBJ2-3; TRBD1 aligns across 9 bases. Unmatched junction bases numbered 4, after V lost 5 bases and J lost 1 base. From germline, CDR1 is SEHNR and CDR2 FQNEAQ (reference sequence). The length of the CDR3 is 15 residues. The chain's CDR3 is CASSPRDRGTDTQYF. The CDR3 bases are TGTGCCAGCAGCCCGCGGGACAGGGGCACAGATACGCAGTATTTT.

CDR3 nucleotides: TGTGCCAGCAGCCCTCGACTAGCGGGGGGCCCAGATACGCAGTATTTT. Its translation is CASSPRLAGGPDTQYF. The rearrangement links TRBV7-2 to TRBJ2-3, with 13 nucleotides matching TRBD2. Germline values: CDR1 SGHTA, CDR2 FQGNSA. V was pared by 5 bases and J by 4 bases, with 6 bases of the junction left unmatched. The CDR3 is made up of 16 amino acids.

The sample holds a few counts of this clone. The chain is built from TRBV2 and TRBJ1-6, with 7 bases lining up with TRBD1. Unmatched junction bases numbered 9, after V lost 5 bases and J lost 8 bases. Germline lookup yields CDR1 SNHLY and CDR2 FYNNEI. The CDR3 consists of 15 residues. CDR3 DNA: TGTGCCAGCAGTCCATGGACAGGAGGGTATTCACCCCTCCACTTT. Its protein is CASSPWTGGYSPLHF. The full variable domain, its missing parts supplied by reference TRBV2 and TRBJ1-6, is EPEVTQTPSHQVTQMGQEVILRCVPISNHLYFYWYRQILGQKVEFLVSFYNNEISEKSEIFDDQFSVERPDGSNFTLKIRSTKLEDSAMYFCASSPWTGGYSPLHFGNGTRLTVT.

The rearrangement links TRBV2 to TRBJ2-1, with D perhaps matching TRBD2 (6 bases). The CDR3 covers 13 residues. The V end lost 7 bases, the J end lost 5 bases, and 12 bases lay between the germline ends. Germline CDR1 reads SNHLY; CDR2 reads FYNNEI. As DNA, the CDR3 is TGTGCCAGCATCCTTGGGACTGACAATGAGCAGTTCTTC. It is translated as CASILGTDNEQFF.

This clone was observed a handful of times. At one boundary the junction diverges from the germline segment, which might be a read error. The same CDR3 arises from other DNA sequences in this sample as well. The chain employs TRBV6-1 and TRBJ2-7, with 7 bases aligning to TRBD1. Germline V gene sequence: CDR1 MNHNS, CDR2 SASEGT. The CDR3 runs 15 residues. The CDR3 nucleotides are TGTGCCAGTAGTGACACCGGGACAGCTGTCTACGAGCAGTACTTC. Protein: CASSDTGTAVYEQYF.

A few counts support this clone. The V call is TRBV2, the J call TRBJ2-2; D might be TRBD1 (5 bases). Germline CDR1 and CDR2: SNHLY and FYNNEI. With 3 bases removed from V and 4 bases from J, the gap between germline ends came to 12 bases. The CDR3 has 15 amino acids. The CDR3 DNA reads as TGTGCCAGCAGTGATGGCAGGGCCAGCACCGGGGAGCTGTTTTTT. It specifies CASSDGRASTGELFF.

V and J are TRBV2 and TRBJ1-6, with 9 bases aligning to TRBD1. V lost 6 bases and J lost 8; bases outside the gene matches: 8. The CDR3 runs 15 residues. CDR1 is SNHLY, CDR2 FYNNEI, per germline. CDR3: CASSLRDRAHSPLHF. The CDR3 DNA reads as TGTGCCAGCAGCTTGAGGGACAGGGCCCATTCACCCCTCCACTTT.

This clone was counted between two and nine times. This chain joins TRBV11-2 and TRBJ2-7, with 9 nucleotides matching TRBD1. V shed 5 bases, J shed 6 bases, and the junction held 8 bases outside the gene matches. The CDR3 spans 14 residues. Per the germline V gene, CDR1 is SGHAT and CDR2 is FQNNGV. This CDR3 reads CASSPGTGQGEQYF. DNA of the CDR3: TGTGCCAGCAGCCCTGGGACAGGGCAAGGCGAGCAGTACTTC.

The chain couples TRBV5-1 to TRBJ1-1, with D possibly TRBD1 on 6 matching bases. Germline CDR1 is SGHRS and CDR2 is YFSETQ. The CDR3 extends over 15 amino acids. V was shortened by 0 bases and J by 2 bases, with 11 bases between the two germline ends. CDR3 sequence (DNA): TGCGCCAGCAGCTTGGCCGAGGGGGTAAACACTGAAGCTTTCTTT. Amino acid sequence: CASSLAEGVNTEAFF.

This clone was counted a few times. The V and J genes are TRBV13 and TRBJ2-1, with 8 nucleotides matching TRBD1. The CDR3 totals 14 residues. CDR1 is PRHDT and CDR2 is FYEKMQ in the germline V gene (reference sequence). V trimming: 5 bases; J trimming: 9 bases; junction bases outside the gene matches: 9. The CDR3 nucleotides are TGTGCCAGCAGCACTGGACAGGGTGGGAGTGAGCAGTTCTTC. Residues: CASSTGQGGSEQFF.

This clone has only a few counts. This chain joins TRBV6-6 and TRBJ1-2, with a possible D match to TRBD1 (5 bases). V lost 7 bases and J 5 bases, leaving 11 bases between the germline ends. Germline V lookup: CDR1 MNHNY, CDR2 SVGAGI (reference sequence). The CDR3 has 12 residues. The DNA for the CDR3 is TGTGCCAGCACTCAGGGCCCTTATGGCTACACCTTC. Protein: CASTQGPYGYTF.

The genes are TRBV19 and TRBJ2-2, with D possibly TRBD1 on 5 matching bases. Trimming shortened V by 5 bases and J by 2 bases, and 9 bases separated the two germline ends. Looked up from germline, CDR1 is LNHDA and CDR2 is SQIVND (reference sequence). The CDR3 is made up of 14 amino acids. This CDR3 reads CASSEGVNTGELFF. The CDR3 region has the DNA TGTGCCAGTAGTGAAGGGGTCAACACCGGGGAGCTGTTTTTT.

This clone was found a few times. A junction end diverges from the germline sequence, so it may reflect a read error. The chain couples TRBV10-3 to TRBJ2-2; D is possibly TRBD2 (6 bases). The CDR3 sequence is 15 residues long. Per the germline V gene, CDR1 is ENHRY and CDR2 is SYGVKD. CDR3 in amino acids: CAISTGTGGTGGLFF. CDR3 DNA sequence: TGTGCCATCAGCACCGGGACTGGCGGCACCGGGGGGCTGTTTTTT.

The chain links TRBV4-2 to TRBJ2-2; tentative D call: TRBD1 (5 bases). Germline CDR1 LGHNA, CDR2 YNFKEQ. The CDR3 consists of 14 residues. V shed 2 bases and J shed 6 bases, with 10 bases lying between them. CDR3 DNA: TGTGCCAGCAGCCAACTAGGACAATCCGGGGAGCTGTTTTTT. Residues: CASSQLGQSGELFF.